This TCR beta chain was found in a study of T-cell reconstitution after alpha-beta-depleted transplantation in children. General study results and limits: Approximately two months post-transplant, alpha-beta T cells reportedly originated from several hundred expanded graft clones.

In this sample, this clonotype turned up many times. What it recognizes is unknown. Unique molecular identifiers were built into the TCRbeta library. TCRdb re-called the PCR reads through MiXCR, storing one row per CDR3 protein. Among 65,000 to 70,000 distinct CDR3 sequences listed, approximately 5% were seen once. The sequencing used PBMCs, mostly from graft donor cells, collected 180 days after TCRalphabeta/CD19-depleted stem cell transplant. The source of this sequence is a boy under three years old who had a stem cell transplant for acute myeloid leukemia, so the T cells may come from the graft donor.

The CDR3 loop is CATSGGPRNEQFF. CDR3 sequence (DNA): TGTGCCACCAGTGGGGGGCCTCGGAATGAGCAGTTCTTC. J is TRBJ2-1 and V is TRBV24-1; D is perhaps TRBD1 (6 bases). Germline V gives CDR1 KGHDR, CDR2 SFDVKD. The CDR3 sequence is 13 residues long. The germline V and J ends were trimmed by 5 bases and 7 bases, with 11 bases remaining between them.